Following are 24 T cell receptor beta chains from one sample sequenced in a study of beta chain features in type 1 diabetes. No antigens are known for them. The sequenced template was cDNA made from the entire isolated RNA. Sequenced by immunoSEQ multiplex PCR; TCRdb stores in-frame clones only, minus some. This sample has a few hundred thousand clones, with around 15% found just once. Study-level results: Moderate yet significant TCRB CDR3 shortening was seen in Type 1 diabetes patients in all four CD4+ subsets.

Sequencing was done on a sample of naive CD4+ T cells from blood. These receptors all come from a man between 25 and 39 years old with type 1 diabetes.

This clone turned up a few times. This chain links TRBV7-9 with TRBJ2-7; weak D call: TRBD1 (6 bases). Trimming stripped 5 bases from V and 0 bases from J, with 14 bases between. Germline-derived CDR1 and CDR2 are SEHNR and FQNEAQ (reference sequence). The CDR3 runs to 15 residues. The CDR3 DNA is TGTGCCAGCAGCCTGGGGCAGGGGAGCTCCTACGAGCAGTACTTC. Its protein product is CASSLGQGSSYEQYF.

The V and J genes are TRBV9 and TRBJ2-7; weak D call: TRBD2 (7 bases). The CDR3 totals 15 residues. Trimming took 0 bases from V and 3 from J, leaving 13 bases between them. Germline V CDR1 and CDR2: SGDLS, YYNGEE. CDR3 sequence: CASSVAPGEGYEQYF. CDR3 nucleotides: TGTGCCAGCAGCGTAGCCCCAGGGGAGGGCTACGAGCAGTACTTC.

In this sample, this clone turned up a few times. The chain employs TRBV29-1 and TRBJ2-7, with 12 positions matching TRBD2. CDR3 length: 15 residues. Germline V lookup: CDR1 SQVTM, CDR2 ANQGSEA. The V gene end was trimmed by 6 bases and the J gene end by 3 bases; junction bases not matched to a gene: 9. The CDR3 protein is CSVARLAGDRYEQYF. The CDR3 DNA reads TGCAGCGTCGCGAGACTAGCGGGGGACCGCTACGAGCAGTACTTC.

This clone was seen a handful of times. The chain couples TRBV29-1 to TRBJ2-1, with 7 bases aligning to TRBD1. CDR1 is SQVTM, CDR2 ANQGSEA, per germline. This CDR3 is 14 amino acids long. Trimming removed 6 bases from V and 7 bases from J; junction bases left unmatched: 12. The DNA for the CDR3 is TGCAGCGTCGTGGGACAGATTTCTAAGAATGAGCAGTTCTTC. Its translation is CSVVGQISKNEQFF.

The chain uses TRBV2 and TRBJ2-5, with D unresolved. The V and J ends lost 7 bases and 2 bases respectively, with 8 bases between them. The CDR3 contains 12 residues. Per germline, CDR1 SNHLY and CDR2 FYNNEI. CDR3 loop: CASMELQETQYF. CDR3 DNA sequence: TGTGCCAGCATGGAGTTACAAGAGACCCAGTACTTC.

This clone showed up just a few times. The V and J genes are TRBV28 and TRBJ2-7; D is unclear. This CDR3 spans 13 amino acids. Trimming shortened V by 6 bases and J by 4 bases, and 13 bases separated the two germline ends. Germline V gene data show CDR1 as MDHEN and CDR2 as SYDVKM. The CDR3 bases are TGTGCCAGCAGCCCAGGTCAGAGATACGAGCAGTACTTC. It is translated as CASSPGQRYEQYF.

The chain is built from TRBV15 and TRBJ2-3; TRBD1 agrees at 7 bases. V gave up 0 bases and J gave up 14 bases; unmatched junction bases: 5. This CDR3 is built from 12 residues. Germline V gene data show CDR1 as LNHNV and CDR2 as YYDKDF (reference sequence). In nucleotides, the CDR3 is TGTGCCACCAGCAGAGATCGGACAGGAGGGTATTTT. Amino acids: CATSRDRTGGYF.

The chain links TRBV29-1 to TRBJ2-3, with D possibly being TRBD2 (6 bases). This CDR3 has 15 residues. Germline CDR1 reads SQVTM; CDR2 reads ANQGSEA. Trimming stripped 4 bases from V and 4 bases from J, with 18 bases between. CDR3 sequence (DNA): TGCAGCGTTGGGGGGACTCCCCGGTCGGCAGATACGCAGTATTTT. Encoded protein: CSVGGTPRSADTQYF.

This clone was detected a few times. V gene TRBV2 combines with J gene TRBJ1-2; D is uncertain. This CDR3 region has 12 residues. With 6 bases removed from V and 8 bases from J, the gap between germline ends came to 13 bases. Per the germline V gene, CDR1 is SNHLY and CDR2 is FYNNEI. The CDR3 region is CASRTPGDGYTF. The CDR3 DNA is TGTGCCAGCAGAACCCCGGGAGACGGCTACACCTTC.

This clone has more than one count but fewer than ten. The chain is built from TRBV5-1 and TRBJ2-3; D unclear. CDR3 size: 14 residues. Deletions cut 1 base from V and 2 bases from J, with 8 bases between. CDR1 is SGHRS, CDR2 YFSETQ, per germline. The CDR3 bases are TGCGCCAGCAGCTTGAGTCTAGTCACAGATACGCAGTATTTT. Amino acids: CASSLSLVTDTQYF.

This clone was seen only a few times. The chain is built from TRBV29-1 and TRBJ2-5; D may be TRBD2 (5 bases). The CDR3 sequence is 13 residues long. Germline-derived CDR1 and CDR2 are SQVTM and ANQGSEA. Trimming took off 7 bases at V and 1 base at J, with 13 bases between the two ends. In nucleotides, the CDR3 is TGCAGCGCCACGGACTCCGGCCAAGAGACCCAGTACTTC. Translating gives CSATDSGQETQYF. The variable domain in full, with the rest retrieved from reference TRBV29-1 and TRBJ2-5, is SAVISQKPSRDICQRGTSLTIQCQVDSQVTMMFWYRQQPGQSLTLIATANQGSEATYESGFVIDKFPISRPNLTFSTLTVSNMSPEDSSIYLCSATDSGQETQYFGPGTRLLVL.

The chain is built from TRBV5-1 and TRBJ2-7, with 7 bases that match TRBD1. V was pared by 4 bases and J by 6 bases, with 7 bases of the junction left unmatched. Germline CDR1 reads SGHRS; CDR2 reads YFSETQ. The CDR3 spans 13 residues. CDR3 sequence reads: CASSPDRDREQYF. CDR3 nucleotide sequence: TGCGCCAGCAGCCCCGACAGGGACCGCGAGCAGTACTTC.

This chain joins TRBV7-2 and TRBJ2-6; D not resolved. The germline V gene has CDR1 SGHTA and CDR2 FQGNSA. The CDR3 is made up of 15 amino acids. Between the trimmed V and J ends, which lost 5 bases and 4 bases, there was a span of 12 bases. CDR3: CASSGMGAGANVLTF. Here the CDR3 DNA reads TGTGCCAGCAGCGGTATGGGTGCAGGGGCCAACGTCCTGACTTTC.

V is TRBV7-3 and J is TRBJ2-3; 8 nucleotides line up with TRBD2. V was pared by 2 bases and J by 2 bases, with 3 bases of the junction left unmatched. Per germline, CDR1 SGHTA and CDR2 FQGTGA. The CDR3 has 15 residues. The CDR3 loop reads CASSLRAGATDTQYF. CDR3 bases: TGTGCCAGCAGCTTACGAGCGGGAGCCACAGATACGCAGTATTTT.

J is TRBJ2-7 and V is TRBV10-3; 7 nucleotides match TRBD2. The CDR3 is 13 amino acids. Trimming at V came to 9 bases and at J to 0 bases, leaving 5 bases not matched to a gene. Germline V lookup: CDR1 ENHRY, CDR2 SYGVKD. CDR3 DNA sequence: TGTGCCATAATGCGGGAGACCTCCTACGAGCAGTACTTC. It specifies CAIMRETSYEQYF.

This chain uses TRBV29-1 with TRBJ2-2, with 8 bases lining up with TRBD1. CDR1 is SQVTM and CDR2 is ANQGSEA in the germline V gene. J lost 4 bases, V lost 3 bases, and 7 bases had no gene match. The CDR3 consists of 15 residues. CDR3 amino acids: CSVERQGASTGELFF. CDR3 nucleotide sequence: TGCAGCGTTGAGAGGCAGGGGGCTAGCACCGGGGAGCTGTTTTTT.

This chain uses TRBV20-1 with TRBJ1-2; D gene ambiguous. Germline V gene sequence: CDR1 DFQATT, CDR2 SNEGSKA (reference sequence). This CDR3 comprises 10 residues. CDR3 nucleotides: TGCAGACCCCCAGAAGATGGCTACACCTTC. Residues: CRPPEDGYTF.

A few counts support this clone. J is TRBJ2-1 and V is TRBV15; D is undetermined. The CDR3 sequence is 15 residues long. Trimming removed 0 bases at V and 1 base at J, with 7 bases between. From germline, CDR1 is LNHNV and CDR2 YYDKDF (reference sequence). The CDR3 is CATSRDRGSYNEQFF. DNA for the CDR3: TGTGCCACCAGCAGAGATCGAGGTTCCTACAATGAGCAGTTCTTC. Supplemented by reference TRBV15 and TRBJ2-1, the full variable domain reads DAMVIQNPRYQVTQFGKPVTLSCSQTLNHNVMYWYQQKSSQAPKLLFHYYDKDFNNEADTPDNFQSRRPNTSFCFLDIRSPGLGDTAMYLCATSRDRGSYNEQFFGPGTRLTVL.

This clone showed up just a few times. This chain joins TRBV4-3 and TRBJ2-7; D possibly corresponds to TRBD1 (5 bases). The CDR3 runs to 15 residues. The V gene's germline CDR1 is LGHNA and CDR2 YSLEER. Trimming left V 2 bases short and J 3 bases short, with 14 bases between. Here the CDR3 DNA reads TGCGCCAGCAGCCAAATGCTTGGGGCAAACTACGAGCAGTACTTC. This encodes CASSQMLGANYEQYF.

This chain uses TRBV18 with TRBJ2-1, with a possible D match to TRBD1 (6 bases). The germline V gene has CDR1 KGHSH and CDR2 LQKENI. Trimming took 3 bases from V and 4 from J, leaving 10 bases between them. The CDR3 has 14 residues. In DNA, the CDR3 is TGTGCCAGCTCACCTACAACAGGGTACAATGAGCAGTTCTTC. This translates into CASSPTTGYNEQFF.

The V call is TRBV6-1, the J call TRBJ2-3, with TRBD1 as a possible D gene (6 bases). CDR1 is MNHNS and CDR2 is SASEGT in the germline V gene. V lost 6 bases and J lost 4, with 8 bases in between. The CDR3 is made up of 12 amino acids. In DNA, the CDR3 is TGTGCCAGCAGCTACAGGGCAGATACGCAGTATTTT. As protein: CASSYRADTQYF.

This clone was counted only a few times. The rearrangement links TRBV9 to TRBJ2-7, with D unclear. This CDR3 is 15 amino acids long. Trimming stripped 0 bases from V and 3 bases from J, with 13 bases between. CDR1 and CDR2 from the germline V gene are SGDLS and YYNGEE. The DNA for the CDR3 is TGTGCCAGCAGCGTAGGCAGCCAAATGATCTACGAGCAGTACTTC. Encoded protein: CASSVGSQMIYEQYF. Full variable domain (rest looked up from reference TRBV9 and TRBJ2-7): DSGVTQTPKHLITATGQRVTLRCSPRSGDLSVYWYQQSLDQGLQFLIQYYNGEERAKGNILERFSAQQFPDLHSELNLSSLELGDSALYFCASSVGSQMIYEQYFGPGTRLTVT.

There are a few counts of this clone. The chain uses TRBV29-1 and TRBJ1-1; 8 positions agree with TRBD1. The ends lost 7 bases at V and 5 bases at J; junction bases unmatched: 3. Germline V gene lookup returns CDR1 SQVTM and CDR2 ANQGSEA. The CDR3 length is 11 residues. CDR3 loop: CSATGGTEAFF. CDR3 bases: TGCAGCGCCACAGGGGGAACTGAAGCTTTCTTT.

The gene calls are TRBV28 and TRBJ1-1; D gene ambiguous. Trimming removed 3 bases from V and 4 bases from J, with 9 bases in between. There are 13 residues in the CDR3. Germline assignment: CDR1 MDHEN and CDR2 SYDVKM. The CDR3 nucleotides read TGTGCCAGCAGTTTTGGGTCGCGCACTGAAGCTTTCTTT. Protein sequence: CASSFGSRTEAFF.